Following are 18 T cell receptor beta chains from one sample sequenced in a study of T cell clones after liver transplantation. Data came from immunoSEQ multiplex PCR; TCRdb stores just in-frame clones and leaves some out. This table holds about 120,000 clones, 90% found once. The source material was CD4+ T cells from blood, sampled 12 months after liver transplant. The origin of the receptors is a human patient who received a liver transplant. These T cells may partly come from the graft donor.

The V call is TRBV7-2, the J call TRBJ2-1; D unclear. Germline V gene sequence: CDR1 SGHTA, CDR2 FQGNSA. This CDR3 has 15 amino acids. V lost 2 bases, J lost 6 bases, and 14 bases lay in between. The CDR3 reads CASSLYLPAPNEQFF. In nucleotides, the CDR3 is TGTGCCAGCAGCTTATATCTCCCGGCACCCAATGAGCAGTTCTTC.

V and J are TRBV30 and TRBJ1-1; D remains unclear. CDR1 and CDR2 (germline): GTSNPN, SVGIG (reference sequence). V lost 1 base and J 1 base, leaving 4 bases between the germline ends. CDR3 length equals 12 residues. As DNA, the CDR3 is TGTGCCTGGAGTGCCAGGAACACTGAAGCTTTCTTT. Translating gives CAWSARNTEAFF.

The V call is TRBV28, the J call TRBJ2-7; weak D call: TRBD1 (6 bases). Germline V lookup: CDR1 MDHEN, CDR2 SYDVKM. The CDR3 loop spans 15 amino acids. V lost 6 bases, J lost 5 bases, and 20 bases lay in between. As DNA, the CDR3 is TGTGCCAGCAGCCGTATCCAAGGGGGACCCGACGAGCAGTACTTC. As protein: CASSRIQGGPDEQYF.

This rearrangement joins TRBV28 to TRBJ1-5; 10 bases align to TRBD1. Germline values: CDR1 MDHEN, CDR2 SYDVKM. V lost 3 bases, J lost 1 base, and 15 bases stayed unmatched. The CDR3 extends over 20 amino acids. CDR3 amino acids: CASSLFGGTGDFKSNQPQHF. CDR3 sequence (DNA): TGTGCCAGCAGTTTGTTTGGGGGGACAGGGGATTTTAAGAGCAATCAGCCCCAGCATTTT.

This chain links TRBV10-3 with TRBJ1-2, with unresolved D. Trimming took 3 bases from V and 8 from J, leaving 10 bases between them. Germline CDR1 ENHRY, CDR2 SYGVKD. The CDR3 is 12 residues long. CDR3 loop: CAISDDTSGYTF. In nucleotides, the CDR3 is TGTGCCATCAGTGACGATACGTCCGGCTACACCTTC.

This chain joins TRBV29-1 and TRBJ1-1; D not resolved. V gave up 2 bases and J gave up 1 base, with 8 bases separating them. The germline CDR1 and CDR2 sequences are SQVTM and ANQGSEA. The length of the CDR3 is 13 residues. The CDR3 is CSVESPGNTEAFF. CDR3 DNA: TGCAGCGTTGAATCCCCTGGGAACACTGAAGCTTTCTTT.

The genes are TRBV5-1 and TRBJ2-7; no clear D. With 1 base removed from V and 2 bases from J, the gap between germline ends came to 10 bases. CDR3 length equals 14 residues. Germline values: CDR1 SGHRS, CDR2 YFSETQ. The CDR3 here is CASSLSAGTYEQYF. The CDR3 DNA sequence: TGCGCCAGCAGCTTGTCCGCAGGAACCTACGAGCAGTACTTC.

This chain connects TRBV10-1 to TRBJ2-5, with 8 bases identical to TRBD1. Looked up from germline, CDR1 is WNHNN and CDR2 is SYGVQD (reference sequence). J lost 3 bases, V lost 3 bases, and 15 bases had no gene match. The CDR3 is made up of 18 amino acids. CDR3 coding DNA: TGCGCCAGCAGTGAATCTAGGGACAGGACACTTGCAAAAGAGACCCAGTACTTC. As protein: CASSESRDRTLAKETQYF.

With respect to this clone: Other nucleotide sequences from this sample produce the same CDR3. CDR3 loop: CASSLGRDQPQHF. The CDR3 DNA reads TGTGCCAGCAGCCTCGGCAGGGATCAGCCCCAGCATTTT. V usage is TRBV7-2 and J usage is TRBJ1-5; a weak D match, TRBD1 (5 bases). The germline CDR1 and CDR2 sequences are SGHTA and FQGNSA. Trimming took 5 bases from V and 5 from J, leaving 10 bases between them. This CDR3 spans 13 amino acids.

V is TRBV11-2 and J is TRBJ2-7; 12 nucleotides agree with TRBD2. The junction had 12 bases not matched to a gene; V was cut back by 5 bases and J by 4 bases. This CDR3 is 17 amino acids long. Germline values: CDR1 SGHAT, CDR2 FQNNGV. This CDR3 reads CASSARPSGRAGYEQYF. DNA of the CDR3: TGTGCCAGCAGCGCCCGACCTAGCGGGAGGGCCGGGTACGAGCAGTACTTC.

J is TRBJ2-3 and V is TRBV5-6; 7 nucleotides agree with TRBD2. Unmatched junction bases numbered 10, after V lost 4 bases and J lost 2 bases. Germline CDR1 and CDR2: SGHDT and YYEEEE. The CDR3 is made up of 16 amino acids. CDR3 loop: CASSQGGSLITDTQYF. The DNA of the CDR3 is TGTGCCAGCAGCCAGGGAGGGTCCCTAATCACAGATACGCAGTATTTT.

This chain links TRBV27 with TRBJ2-7; the match to TRBD1 covers 7 bases. The length of the CDR3 is 15 residues. Trimming at V came to 0 bases and at J to 4 bases, leaving 6 bases not matched to a gene. The germline V gene encodes CDR1 MNHEY and CDR2 SMNVEV (reference sequence). The CDR3 region has the DNA TGTGCCAGCAGTTTATCGTGGGACAGTGTTTACGAGCAGTACTTC. This encodes CASSLSWDSVYEQYF.

V and J are TRBV28 and TRBJ2-5; 9 bases match TRBD2. V was clipped by 2 bases and J by 5 bases; unmatched bases: 6. CDR3 length: 15 amino acids. Germline-derived CDR1 and CDR2 are MDHEN and SYDVKM. DNA for the CDR3: TGTGCCAGCAGTTTAACCAGCGGGAGGTCGGAGACCCAGTACTTC. It encodes CASSLTSGRSETQYF.

This clone was detected a few times. J is TRBJ2-1 and V is TRBV29-1; D may be TRBD2 (5 bases). The CDR3 contains 14 residues. V lost 4 bases to trimming and J lost 1 base, with 11 bases between them. Looked up from germline, CDR1 is SQVTM and CDR2 is ANQGSEA. CDR3 sequence (DNA): TGCAGCGTTGGGACTGATCTATCCTACAATGAGCAGTTCTTC. It is translated as CSVGTDLSYNEQFF.

The J gene is TRBJ2-1, the V gene TRBV18, with D perhaps being TRBD1 or TRBD2 (5 bases each). Germline V gene lookup returns CDR1 KGHSH and CDR2 LQKENI. CDR3 length equals 13 residues. V gave up 2 bases and J gave up 7 bases, with 9 bases separating them. The CDR3 loop is CASSPGGENEQFF. As DNA, the CDR3 is TGTGCCAGCTCACCAGGGGGAGAAAATGAGCAGTTCTTC.

The chain links TRBV6-6 to TRBJ1-3, with D possibly matching TRBD1 (6 bases). This CDR3 spans 13 amino acids. Per germline, CDR1 MNHNY and CDR2 SVGAGI (reference sequence). Trimming took 4 bases from V and 4 from J, leaving 8 bases between them. CDR3 protein: CASSFQGGNTIYF. The CDR3 region has the DNA TGTGCCAGCAGTTTCCAGGGGGGAAACACCATATATTTT.

The rearrangement joins TRBV5-1 to TRBJ1-1; 9 nucleotides match TRBD1. This CDR3 has 15 residues. Germline V gives CDR1 SGHRS, CDR2 YFSETQ. Trimming cost V 0 bases and J 5 bases; bases outside gene matches: 5. This CDR3 is CASSLVQGAGTEAFF. The CDR3 region has the DNA TGCGCCAGCAGCTTGGTACAGGGGGCCGGAACTGAAGCTTTCTTT.

The chain carries TRBV6-6 and TRBJ1-5; D is unclear. V was shortened by 2 bases and J by 7 bases, with 6 bases between the two germline ends. The length of the CDR3 is 12 residues. The germline V gene encodes CDR1 MNHNY and CDR2 SVGAGI (reference sequence). Here the CDR3 reads CASSYVDQPQHF. Written as DNA, the CDR3 is TGTGCCAGCAGTTACGTGGACCAGCCCCAGCATTTT.